This entry lists 24 T cell receptor beta chains sequenced from one sample in a study of blood T cell repertoires in COVID-19. Assay used: immunoSEQ multiplex PCR; TCRdb lists only in-frame clones, some missing. The data contain a few hundred thousand clones, 75% to 90% of them seen just once; the ten biggest clones take up 9.5%. The sequencing sample was made of PBMCs or T cells enriched from blood (not recorded which). Receptors originate from a woman in her thirties or forties who had recovered from COVID-19.

The chain recombines TRBV7-9 with TRBJ2-1; 7 bases map to TRBD1. The CDR3 is 14 amino acids. CDR1 and CDR2 (germline): SEHNR, FQNEAQ (reference sequence). The ends lost 5 bases at V and 8 bases at J; junction bases unmatched: 9. The CDR3: CASSMGQLVDEQFF. The CDR3 coding sequence is TGTGCCAGCAGCATGGGACAGTTGGTTGATGAGCAGTTCTTC.

The chain is built from TRBV29-1 and TRBJ1-1; D is unresolved. The CDR3 consists of 11 residues. The germline gives CDR1 SQVTM, CDR2 ANQGSEA. V was clipped by 4 bases and J by 5 bases, with 8 bases between them. The CDR3 sequence: CSVGWETEAFF. DNA of the CDR3: TGCAGCGTTGGGTGGGAGACTGAAGCTTTCTTT. The full variable domain, its missing parts supplied by reference TRBV29-1 and TRBJ1-1, is SAVISQKPSRDICQRGTSLTIQCQVDSQVTMMFWYRQQPGQSLTLIATANQGSEATYESGFVIDKFPISRPNLTFSTLTVSNMSPEDSSIYLCSVGWETEAFFGQGTRLTVV.

This CDR3 reads CASTRRGARTPLHF. The CDR3 bases are TGTGCCAGCACCCGGCGGGGGGCTCGGACACCCCTCCACTTT. The V gene is TRBV5-6, the J gene TRBJ1-6; D perhaps matches TRBD1 (6 bases). The CDR3 runs to 14 residues. CDR1 and CDR2 from the germline V gene are SGHDT and YYEEEE. V was trimmed by 6 bases and J by 11 bases, leaving 18 bases between them.

This chain joins TRBV11-2 and TRBJ2-2; D remains ambiguous. CDR1 and CDR2 from the germline V gene are SGHAT and FQNNGV. The CDR3 has 12 amino acids. Trimming took 5 bases from V and 1 from J, leaving 2 bases between them. The CDR3 DNA reads TGTGCCAGCAGCCTGAACACCGGGGAGCTGTTTTTT. Translated, it gives CASSLNTGELFF.

This chain links TRBV7-9 with TRBJ1-2, with TRBD1 matching over 9 bases. Per germline, CDR1 SEHNR and CDR2 FQNEAQ (reference sequence). The V gene end was trimmed by 5 bases and the J gene end by 3 bases; junction bases not matched to a gene: 7. CDR3 length equals 15 residues. The CDR3 nucleotides read TGTGCCAGCAGCCCTCAACAGGGGGCCTACTATGGCTACACCTTC. It specifies CASSPQQGAYYGYTF.

The V and J genes are TRBV27 and TRBJ1-2; D is uncertain. The germline V gene encodes CDR1 MNHEY and CDR2 SMNVEV (reference sequence). Trimming took off 3 bases at V and 1 base at J, with 6 bases between the two ends. This CDR3 is 13 amino acids long. Here the CDR3 reads CASSFTGNYGYTF. CDR3 coding DNA: TGTGCCAGCAGTTTCACGGGTAACTATGGCTACACCTTC.

This rearrangement joins TRBV27 to TRBJ1-1; TRBD1 aligns across 11 bases. This CDR3 is 15 amino acids long. V lost 6 bases to trimming and J lost 5 bases; unmatched junction nucleotides: 8. Germline loops: CDR1 MNHEY, CDR2 SMNVEV (reference sequence). In DNA, the CDR3 is TGTGCCAGCAGAGGCGGACAGGGGGCGAGGACTGAAGCTTTCTTT. Encoded protein: CASRGGQGARTEAFF.

The chain combines TRBV19 with TRBJ1-1; possible D gene TRBD1, 6 bases. The CDR3 contains 13 residues. V lost 5 bases to trimming and J lost 5 bases, with 12 bases between them. CDR1 and CDR2 (germline): LNHDA, SQIVND (reference sequence). The CDR3 here is CASSSQGRTEAFF. The CDR3 bases are TGTGCCAGTAGTTCGCAGGGGAGAACTGAAGCTTTCTTT.

The chain has TRBV30 and TRBJ1-6; D gene uncertain. V was cut by 4 bases and J by 4 bases, with 14 bases left in between. The length of the CDR3 is 15 residues. The germline V gene has CDR1 GTSNPN and CDR2 SVGIG (reference sequence). In nucleotides, the CDR3 is TGTGCCTGGAATATGCAGGCCGATTATAATTCACCCCTCCACTTT. Protein product: CAWNMQADYNSPLHF. The variable domain in full, completed from reference TRBV30 and TRBJ1-6, reads SQTIHQWPATLVQPVGSPLSLECTVEGTSNPNLYWYRQAAGRGLQLLFYSVGIGQISSEVPQNLSASRPQDRQFILSSKKLLLSDSGFYLCAWNMQADYNSPLHFGNGTRLTVT.

The chain is built from TRBV28 and TRBJ2-2, with 8 bases lining up with TRBD1. V shed 5 bases and J 6 bases; nucleotides not matched to a gene: 14. The CDR3 consists of 17 residues. Looked up from germline, CDR1 is MDHEN and CDR2 is SYDVKM. CDR3: CASSASGAGGAAGELFF. CDR3 nucleotides: TGTGCCAGCAGTGCCTCCGGGGCAGGGGGCGCAGCCGGGGAGCTGTTTTTT.

A single count supports this clone. CDR3 sequence: CASSPGSGANVLTF. CDR3 coding DNA: TGTGCCAGTAGTCCAGGGTCTGGGGCCAACGTCCTGACTTTC. V is TRBV19 and J is TRBJ2-6; tentative D call: TRBD1 (5 bases). The germline gives CDR1 LNHDA, CDR2 SQIVND (reference sequence). This CDR3 has 14 amino acids. The ends were cut back, 5 bases at V and 1 base at J, with 6 bases in the middle.

The chain carries TRBV7-2 and TRBJ2-1; 11 nucleotides line up with TRBD2. The trim removed 7 bases at V and 9 bases at J, leaving 11 bases unmatched. This CDR3 is 15 amino acids long. Per the germline V gene, CDR1 is SGHTA and CDR2 is FQGNSA. The CDR3 reads CASILRSSGGTEQFF. In DNA, the CDR3 is TGTGCCAGCATCCTCAGGTCTAGCGGGGGGACTGAGCAGTTCTTC.

The CDR3 DNA reads TGCGCCAGCAGCTTGGCAGGGGGCGTCGACGAGCAGTACTTC. Protein sequence: CASSLAGGVDEQYF. This sequence joins TRBV5-1 and TRBJ2-7; TRBD1 agrees at 8 bases. CDR1 is SGHRS, CDR2 YFSETQ, per germline. The junction had 4 bases not matched to a gene; V was cut back by 0 bases and J by 5 bases. CDR3 size: 14 residues.

The chain joins TRBV19 to TRBJ2-2; 9 bases align to TRBD1. Unmatched junction bases numbered 0, after V lost 6 bases and J lost 1 base. Germline CDR1 reads LNHDA; CDR2 reads SQIVND (reference sequence). The CDR3 sequence is 14 residues long. CDR3 bases: TGTGCCAGTAGGGACAGGGGGAACACCGGGGAGCTGTTTTTT. As protein: CASRDRGNTGELFF. The full variable domain, with the rest looked up from reference TRBV19 and TRBJ2-2, is DGGITQSPKYLFRKEGQNVTLSCEQNLNHDAMYWYRQDPGQGLRLIYYSQIVNDFQKGDIAEGYSVSREKKESFPLTVTSAQKNPTAFYLCASRDRGNTGELFFGEGSRLTVL.

This chain links TRBV5-6 with TRBJ2-7; D may be TRBD2 (6 bases). The CDR3 is 18 amino acids. The V and J ends lost 1 base and 0 bases respectively, with 20 bases between them. Germline loops: CDR1 SGHDT, CDR2 YYEEEE. In DNA, the CDR3 is TGTGCCAGCAGCTTGCTAGCCTCCCTGGCCGGGAGCTCCTACGAGCAGTACTTC. It encodes CASSLLASLAGSSYEQYF.

The V and J genes are TRBV10-3 and TRBJ2-7; 9 bases map to TRBD1. V lost 2 bases and J lost 6; bases outside the gene matches: 8. From germline, CDR1 is ENHRY and CDR2 SYGVKD. This CDR3 region has 15 residues. The CDR3 region is CAISEDRGVLSEQYF. The DNA of the CDR3 is TGTGCCATCAGTGAGGACAGGGGGGTTCTGTCCGAGCAGTACTTC.

The chain uses TRBV5-1 and TRBJ2-1, with 13 nucleotides matching TRBD2. Losses at the gene ends were 2 bases for V and 0 bases for J; bases not matched to a gene: 11. The CDR3 has 20 amino acids. The germline V gene has CDR1 SGHRS and CDR2 YFSETQ. The CDR3 nucleotides are TGCGCCAGCAGCTTACCATCGGGACTAGCGGGGCTTCCCTCCTACAATGAGCAGTTCTTC. Its protein product is CASSLPSGLAGLPSYNEQFF.

The V call is TRBV29-1, the J call TRBJ1-1; 10 bases align to TRBD1. After removal of 7 bases from V and 3 bases from J, the junction contained 5 bases not matched to a gene. The germline V gene encodes CDR1 SQVTM and CDR2 ANQGSEA. The CDR3 extends over 13 amino acids. CDR3 in amino acids: CSERTGGDTEAFF. For the CDR3, the DNA is TGCAGCGAACGGACAGGGGGTGACACTGAAGCTTTCTTT.

V usage is TRBV7-3 and J usage is TRBJ2-7; 15 nucleotides align to TRBD2. The V segment lost 5 bases and the J segment 12 bases; nucleotides outside the gene matches: 8. CDR1 SGHTA and CDR2 FQGTGA come from the germline V gene. This CDR3 has 14 amino acids. The CDR3 protein is CASSPGLAGGPLYF. The DNA of the CDR3 is TGTGCCAGCAGCCCAGGACTAGCGGGAGGGCCGCTGTACTTC.

The rearrangement links TRBV6-5 to TRBJ1-6, with TRBD1 matching 9 bases. The CDR3 is 14 amino acids. V dropped 5 bases and J dropped 9; count of bases not matched to a gene: 5. CDR1 and CDR2 (germline): MNHEY, SVGAGI. As DNA, the CDR3 is TGTGCCAGCAGTCCGGACAGGGGAGGTTCACCCCTCCACTTT. This encodes CASSPDRGGSPLHF.

This rearrangement joins TRBV10-3 to TRBJ2-5, with 8 bases aligning to TRBD2. Germline assignment: CDR1 ENHRY and CDR2 SYGVKD. Trimming removed 6 bases from V and 2 bases from J; junction bases left unmatched: 14. The CDR3 sequence is 17 residues long. CDR3 bases: TGTGCCATCAGCGGGGGGGAGTCCGGCCTGTTTCAAGAGACCCAGTACTTC. It codes for CAISGGESGLFQETQYF.

The chain employs TRBV11-1 and TRBJ1-1; 9 nucleotides align to TRBD1. The V and J ends lost 5 bases and 8 bases, in that order; junction bases with no gene match: 3. Germline-derived CDR1 and CDR2 are SGHAT and FQDESV (reference sequence). The CDR3 loop spans 12 amino acids. Written as DNA, the CDR3 is TGTGCCAGCAGCAAGGGACAGGGAGAAGCTTTCTTT. It translates to CASSKGQGEAFF.

The chain combines TRBV30 with TRBJ2-7; TRBD1 matches 8 bases. J was trimmed by 6 bases and V by 2 bases; bases with no gene match: 6. The CDR3 loop spans 13 amino acids. Germline V gene sequence: CDR1 GTSNPN, CDR2 SVGIG (reference sequence). DNA of the CDR3: TGTGCCTGGAGTAACGACAGGGGAGTCGAGCAGTACTTC. Its protein product is CAWSNDRGVEQYF.

The chain recombines TRBV19 with TRBJ2-1; 9 bases align to TRBD2. V lost 6 bases to trimming and J lost 3 bases; unmatched junction nucleotides: 6. Germline CDR1 LNHDA, CDR2 SQIVND (reference sequence). This CDR3 has 15 residues. This CDR3 reads CASSRGRADYNEQFF. The CDR3 coding sequence is TGTGCCAGTAGCCGCGGGAGGGCTGACTACAATGAGCAGTTCTTC.